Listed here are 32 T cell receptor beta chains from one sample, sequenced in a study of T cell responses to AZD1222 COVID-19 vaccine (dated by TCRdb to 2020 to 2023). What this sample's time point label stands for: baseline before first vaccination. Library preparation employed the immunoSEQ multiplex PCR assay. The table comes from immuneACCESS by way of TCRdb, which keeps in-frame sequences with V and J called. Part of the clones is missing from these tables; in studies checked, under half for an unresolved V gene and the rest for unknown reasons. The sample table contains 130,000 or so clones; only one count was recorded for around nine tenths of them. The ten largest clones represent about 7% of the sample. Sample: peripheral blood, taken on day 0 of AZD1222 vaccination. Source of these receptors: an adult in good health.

The CDR3 coding sequence is TGCAGCGTAGCCACCGGAACAGGGGGCATCTACGAGCAGTACTTC. This sequence encodes CSVATGTGGIYEQYF. V usage is TRBV29-1 and J usage is TRBJ2-7; 9 bases align to TRBD1. Germline CDR1 is SQVTM and CDR2 is ANQGSEA. The V gene end was trimmed by 6 bases and the J gene end by 3 bases; junction bases not matched to a gene: 12. This CDR3 is built from 15 residues.

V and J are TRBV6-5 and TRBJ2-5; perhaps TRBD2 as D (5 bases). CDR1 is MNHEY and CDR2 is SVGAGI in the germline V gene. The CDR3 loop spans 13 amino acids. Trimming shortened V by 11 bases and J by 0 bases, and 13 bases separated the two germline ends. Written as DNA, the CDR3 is TGTGCCTCCCGCCGAGGGTACCAAGAGACCCAGTACTTC. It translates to CASRRGYQETQYF.

CDR3 in amino acids: CASSSTGGTDTQYF. Here the CDR3 DNA reads TGTGCCAGCTCATCGACAGGGGGCACAGATACGCAGTATTTT. The chain uses TRBV18 and TRBJ2-3; TRBD1 agrees at 8 bases. The V gene end was trimmed by 5 bases and the J gene end by 1 base; junction bases not matched to a gene: 2. Germline loops: CDR1 KGHSH, CDR2 LQKENI. There are 14 residues in the CDR3.

CDR3 sequence: CASSSADSETYGYTF. The CDR3 DNA reads TGTGCCAGCAGCTCGGCTGACAGCGAAACTTATGGCTACACCTTC. The rearrangement uses TRBV7-8 and TRBJ1-2, with a weak D call TRBD1 (5 bases). CDR1 SGHVS and CDR2 FQNEAQ come from the germline V gene. This CDR3 has 15 amino acids. Trimming took off 4 bases at V and 5 bases at J, with 17 bases between the two ends.

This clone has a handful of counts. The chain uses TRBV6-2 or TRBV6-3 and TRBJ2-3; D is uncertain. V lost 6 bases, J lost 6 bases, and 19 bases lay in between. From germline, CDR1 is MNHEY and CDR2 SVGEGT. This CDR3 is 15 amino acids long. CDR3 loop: CASSGLGAPSDTQYF. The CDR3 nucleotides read TGTGCCAGCAGCGGCTTGGGCGCGCCATCCGATACGCAGTATTTT.

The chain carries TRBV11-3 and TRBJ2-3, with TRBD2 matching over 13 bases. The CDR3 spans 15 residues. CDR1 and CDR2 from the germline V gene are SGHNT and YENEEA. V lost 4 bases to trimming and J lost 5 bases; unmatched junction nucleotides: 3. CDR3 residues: CASSSRLAGGDTQYF. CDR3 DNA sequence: TGTGCCAGCAGCTCTAGACTAGCGGGGGGAGATACGCAGTATTTT.

CDR3: CASSLQTGQETQYF. The CDR3 DNA reads TGTGCCAGCAGCCTCCAAACAGGGCAAGAGACCCAGTACTTC. The V and J genes are TRBV7-2 and TRBJ2-5, with a weak D call TRBD1 (6 bases). The CDR3 extends over 14 amino acids. Trimming took off 5 bases at V and 2 bases at J, with 12 bases between the two ends. Germline CDR1 reads SGHTA; CDR2 reads FQGNSA.

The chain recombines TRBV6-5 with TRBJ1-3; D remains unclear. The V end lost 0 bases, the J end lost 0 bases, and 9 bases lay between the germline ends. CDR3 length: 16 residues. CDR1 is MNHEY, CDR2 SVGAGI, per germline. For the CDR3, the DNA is TGTGCCAGCAGTTACTCCGGCGGCTACTCTGGAAACACCATATATTTT. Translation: CASSYSGGYSGNTIYF.

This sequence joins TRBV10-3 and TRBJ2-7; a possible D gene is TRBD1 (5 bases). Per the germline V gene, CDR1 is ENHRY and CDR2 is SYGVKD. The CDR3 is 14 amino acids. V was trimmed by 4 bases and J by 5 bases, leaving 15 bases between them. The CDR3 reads CAISGAGQGNEQYF. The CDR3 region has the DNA TGTGCCATCAGTGGTGCAGGGCAAGGAAACGAGCAGTACTTC.

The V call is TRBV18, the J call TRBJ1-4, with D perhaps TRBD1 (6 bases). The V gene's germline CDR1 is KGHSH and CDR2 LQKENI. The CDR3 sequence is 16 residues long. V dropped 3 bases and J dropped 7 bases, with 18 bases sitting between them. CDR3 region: CASSPPPGGASEKLFF. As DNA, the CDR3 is TGTGCCAGCTCACCCCCCCCGGGGGGGGCGAGTGAAAAACTGTTTTTT.

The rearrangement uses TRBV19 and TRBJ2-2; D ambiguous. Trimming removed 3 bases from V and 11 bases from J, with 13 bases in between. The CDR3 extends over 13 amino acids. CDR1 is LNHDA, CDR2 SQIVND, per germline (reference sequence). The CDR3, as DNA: TGTGCCAGTAGTATGACGATCCGAGGAGAGCTGTTTTTT. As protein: CASSMTIRGELFF.

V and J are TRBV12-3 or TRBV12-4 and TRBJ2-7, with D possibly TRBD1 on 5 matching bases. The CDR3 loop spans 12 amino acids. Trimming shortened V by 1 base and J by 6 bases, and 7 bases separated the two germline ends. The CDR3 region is CASSLDQGEQYF. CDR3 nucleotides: TGTGCCAGCAGTTTAGATCAGGGCGAGCAGTACTTC.

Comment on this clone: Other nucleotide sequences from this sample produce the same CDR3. CDR3 DNA: TGTGCCAGCAGCTCGACACTCTCCTACGAGCAGTACTTC. Encoded protein: CASSSTLSYEQYF. The chain combines TRBV7-9 with TRBJ2-7; D call uncertain. The ends were cut back, 4 bases at V and 0 bases at J, with 7 bases in the middle. Germline-derived CDR1 and CDR2 are SEHNR and FQNEAQ (reference sequence). The CDR3 spans 13 residues.

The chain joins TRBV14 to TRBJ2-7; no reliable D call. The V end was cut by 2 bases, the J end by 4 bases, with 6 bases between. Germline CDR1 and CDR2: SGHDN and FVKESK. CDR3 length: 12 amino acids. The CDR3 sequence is CASSQTNYEQYF. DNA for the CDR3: TGTGCCAGCAGCCAAACCAATTACGAGCAGTACTTC.

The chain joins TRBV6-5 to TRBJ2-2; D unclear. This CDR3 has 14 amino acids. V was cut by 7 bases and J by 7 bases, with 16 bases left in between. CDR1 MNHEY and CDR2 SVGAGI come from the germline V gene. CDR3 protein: CASTPNLTGGELFF. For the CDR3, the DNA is TGTGCCAGCACCCCGAACCTGACTGGCGGGGAGCTGTTTTTT.

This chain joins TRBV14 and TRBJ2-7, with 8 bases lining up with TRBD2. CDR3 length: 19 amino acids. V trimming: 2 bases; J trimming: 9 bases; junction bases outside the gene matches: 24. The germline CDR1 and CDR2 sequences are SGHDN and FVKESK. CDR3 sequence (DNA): TGTGCCAGCAGCCAAACTACTCTACAGCCCCCGGGACTAGGGCGGGCGCAGTACTTC. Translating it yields CASSQTTLQPPGLGRAQYF.

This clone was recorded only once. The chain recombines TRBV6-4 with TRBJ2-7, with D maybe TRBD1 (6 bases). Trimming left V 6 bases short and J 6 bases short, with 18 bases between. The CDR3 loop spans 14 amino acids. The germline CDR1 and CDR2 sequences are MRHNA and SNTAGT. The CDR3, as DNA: TGTGCCAGCAGAACCGGGACACCCCACGGCGAGCAGTACTTC. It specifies CASRTGTPHGEQYF.

CDR3 DNA sequence: TGTGCCAGCAAATGGACACGAGGGAGCTACACCGGGGAGCTGTTTTTT. Translation gives CASKWTRGSYTGELFF. The rearrangement links TRBV27 to TRBJ2-2; D might be TRBD1 or TRBD2, each matching 5 bases. Trimming pared 7 bases from V and 3 bases from J, leaving 18 bases between. The CDR3 consists of 16 residues. Germline loops: CDR1 MNHEY, CDR2 SMNVEV (reference sequence).

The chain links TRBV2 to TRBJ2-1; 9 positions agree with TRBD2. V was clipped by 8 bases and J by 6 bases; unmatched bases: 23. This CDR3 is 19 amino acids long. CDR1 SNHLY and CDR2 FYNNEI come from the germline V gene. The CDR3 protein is CASPTPMAGGLLLGNEQFF. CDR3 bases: TGTGCCAGCCCTACGCCCATGGCGGGGGGGCTTCTCTTAGGCAATGAGCAGTTCTTC.

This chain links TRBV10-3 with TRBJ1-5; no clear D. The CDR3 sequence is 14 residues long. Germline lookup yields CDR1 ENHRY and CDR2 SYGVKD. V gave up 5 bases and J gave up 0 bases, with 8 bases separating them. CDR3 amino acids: CAISHDASNQPQHF. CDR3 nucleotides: TGTGCCATCAGTCATGATGCTAGCAATCAGCCCCAGCATTTT.

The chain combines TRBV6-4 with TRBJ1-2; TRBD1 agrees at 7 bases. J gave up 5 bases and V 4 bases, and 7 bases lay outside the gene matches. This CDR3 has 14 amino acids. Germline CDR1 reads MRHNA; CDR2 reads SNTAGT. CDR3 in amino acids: CASSATGFGYGYTF. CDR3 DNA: TGTGCCAGCAGTGCGACAGGGTTTGGATATGGCTACACCTTC.

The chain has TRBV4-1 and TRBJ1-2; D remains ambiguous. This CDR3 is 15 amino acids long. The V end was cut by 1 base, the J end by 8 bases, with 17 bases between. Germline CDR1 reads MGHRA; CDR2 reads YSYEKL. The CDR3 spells CASSQGPSTTVGYTF. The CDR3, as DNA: TGCGCCAGCAGCCAAGGCCCGAGCACAACGGTCGGCTACACCTTC.

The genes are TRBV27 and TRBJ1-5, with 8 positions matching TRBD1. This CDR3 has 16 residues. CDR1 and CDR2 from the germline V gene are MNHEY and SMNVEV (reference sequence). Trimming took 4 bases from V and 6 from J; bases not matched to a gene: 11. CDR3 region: CASSSSQGVGGQPQHF. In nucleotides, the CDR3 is TGTGCCAGCAGTTCATCACAGGGGGTCGGGGGTCAGCCCCAGCATTTT.

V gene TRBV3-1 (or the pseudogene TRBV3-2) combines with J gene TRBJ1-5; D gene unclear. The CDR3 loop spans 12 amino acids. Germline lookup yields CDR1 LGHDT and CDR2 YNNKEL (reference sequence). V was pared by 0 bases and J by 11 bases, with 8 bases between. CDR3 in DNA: TGTGCCAGCAGCCAAGACAGGCCGACCCAGCATTTT. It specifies CASSQDRPTQHF.

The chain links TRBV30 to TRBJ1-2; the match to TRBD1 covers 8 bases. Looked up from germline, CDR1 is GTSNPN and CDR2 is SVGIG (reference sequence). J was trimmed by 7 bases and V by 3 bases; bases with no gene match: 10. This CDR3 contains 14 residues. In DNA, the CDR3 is TGTGCCTGGAGACTTACCGGGACAGGCGCTGGCTACACCTTC. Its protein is CAWRLTGTGAGYTF.

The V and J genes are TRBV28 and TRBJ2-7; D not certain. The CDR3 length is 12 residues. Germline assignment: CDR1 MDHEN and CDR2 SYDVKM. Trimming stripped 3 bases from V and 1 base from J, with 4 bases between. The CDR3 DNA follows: TGTGCCAGCAGTTTTGGATCCTACGAGCAGTACTTC. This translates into CASSFGSYEQYF.

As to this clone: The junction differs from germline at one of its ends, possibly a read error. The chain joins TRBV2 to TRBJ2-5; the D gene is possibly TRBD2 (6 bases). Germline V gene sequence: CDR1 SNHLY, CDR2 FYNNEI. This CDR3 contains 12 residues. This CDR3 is CASSPGGATLNF. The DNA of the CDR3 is TGTGCCAGCAGTCCTGGAGGGGCTACCCTAAACTTC.

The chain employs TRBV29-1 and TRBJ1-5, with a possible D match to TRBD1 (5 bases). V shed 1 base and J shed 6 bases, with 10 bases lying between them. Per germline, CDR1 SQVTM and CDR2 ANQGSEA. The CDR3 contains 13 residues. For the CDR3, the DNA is TGCAGCGTTGAAGGTGGGGGGGGTCAGCCCCAGCATTTT. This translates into CSVEGGGGQPQHF.

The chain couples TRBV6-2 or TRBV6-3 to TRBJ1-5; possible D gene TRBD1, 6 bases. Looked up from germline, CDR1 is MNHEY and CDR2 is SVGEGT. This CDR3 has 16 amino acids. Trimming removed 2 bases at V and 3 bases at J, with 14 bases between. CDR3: CASSYALGAINQPQHF. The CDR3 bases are TGTGCCAGCAGTTACGCTTTGGGGGCCATCAATCAGCCCCAGCATTTT.

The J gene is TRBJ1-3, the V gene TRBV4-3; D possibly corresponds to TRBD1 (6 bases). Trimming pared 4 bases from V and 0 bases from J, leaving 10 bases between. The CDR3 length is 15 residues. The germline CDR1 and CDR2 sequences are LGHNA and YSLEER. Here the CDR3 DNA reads TGCGCCAGCAGCCCCGGACAGAACTCTGGAAACACCATATATTTT. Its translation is CASSPGQNSGNTIYF.

The CDR3 nucleotides are TGCGCCAGCAGCCCCGAGGGACTAGGCGGAGATACGCAGTATTTT. It translates to CASSPEGLGGDTQYF. The chain recombines TRBV5-1 with TRBJ2-3, with 8 nucleotides matching TRBD2. Germline V gene data show CDR1 as SGHRS and CDR2 as YFSETQ. Germline trimming cut 4 bases from V and 5 bases from J; bases unmatched to any gene: 9. CDR3 size: 15 residues.

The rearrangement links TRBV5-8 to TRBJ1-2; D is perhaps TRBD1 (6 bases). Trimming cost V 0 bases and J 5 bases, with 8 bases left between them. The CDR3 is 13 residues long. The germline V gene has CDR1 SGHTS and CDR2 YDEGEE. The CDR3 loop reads CASSLGDIYGYTF. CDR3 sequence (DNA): TGTGCCAGCAGCTTGGGGGACATATATGGCTACACCTTC.